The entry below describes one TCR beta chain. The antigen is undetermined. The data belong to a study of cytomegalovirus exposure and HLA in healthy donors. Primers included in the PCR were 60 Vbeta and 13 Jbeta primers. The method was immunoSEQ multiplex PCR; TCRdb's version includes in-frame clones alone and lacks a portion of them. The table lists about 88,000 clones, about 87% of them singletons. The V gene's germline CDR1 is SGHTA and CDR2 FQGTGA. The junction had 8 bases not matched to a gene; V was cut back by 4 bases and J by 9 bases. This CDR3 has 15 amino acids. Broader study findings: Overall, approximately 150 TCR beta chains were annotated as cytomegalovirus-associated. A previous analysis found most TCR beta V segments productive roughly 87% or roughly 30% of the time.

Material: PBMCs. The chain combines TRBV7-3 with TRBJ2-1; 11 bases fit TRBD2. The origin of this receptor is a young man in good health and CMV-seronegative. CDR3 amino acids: CASSSVVAGGSEQFF. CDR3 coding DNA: TGTGCCAGCAGCTCCGTCGTAGCGGGGGGGAGTGAGCAGTTCTTC.